Listed below are T cell receptor beta chains from one sample, sequenced in a study of cytomegalovirus exposure and HLA in healthy donors. Only in-frame clones appear in the TCRdb table, and some are missing; sequencing was by immunoSEQ multiplex PCR. The sample records roughly 100,000 clones, approximately 87% being singletons. Source material: PBMCs. The receptors come from a man aged 35 to 55 in good health and CMV-seronegative. CDR3s include the opening cysteine and the closing phenylalanine or tryptophan. Fields, in order: V gene, CDR3 length, J gene, D gene, CDR3 protein. The D gene is left open where the match is weak.

TRBV19,13,TRBJ2-3,TRBD1,CASTTTSTGTQYF
TRBV10-2,13,TRBJ1-2,TRBD1,CASIRQGMSGYTF
TRBV7-2,15,TRBJ1-2,-,CASSAGSQRGHGYTF
TRBV5-8,15,TRBJ1-6,-,CASSSRQPLSSPLHF
TRBV5-1,14,TRBJ1-2,TRBD1,CASSRTGSGYGYTF
TRBV6-5,14,TRBJ1-2,-,CASSPSVSEYGYTF
TRBV4-3,15,TRBJ2-1,-,CASSQEPGQVFRGVF
TRBV5-5,13,TRBJ1-4,TRBD1,CASMGQTNEKLFF
TRBV5-8,17,TRBJ2-5,TRBD2,CASTPGLAGGPGETQYF
TRBV27,13,TRBJ2-7,TRBD1,CASSLGTVYEQYF
TRBV7-9,19,TRBJ1-2,-,CASSSGPGTLLLDNYGYTF
TRBV5-5,14,TRBJ2-2,-,CASSLYLNTGELFF
TRBV30,14,TRBJ2-7,TRBD1,CAWSPGTGAYEQYF
TRBV4-1,14,TRBJ2-3,TRBD2,CASSQDRGLALAYF
TRBV7-8,13,TRBJ2-1,-,CASSLSELREQFF